This T cell receptor (beta chain) emerged from a study of blood T cell repertoires in COVID-19. The overall study: The samples span acute and convalescent COVID-19 from the United States, Italy and Spain. Nucleic acid was either cDNA or gDNA, and it came from T cells, B-cell-depleted T cells, or PBMCs.

This CDR3 is 15 amino acids long. V was clipped by 5 bases and J by 4 bases; unmatched bases: 10. Germline-derived CDR1 and CDR2 are MNHEY and SVGEGT. Authors' data handling: Amplified reference gene primers provided the basis for estimating nucleated cell counts. The assay was immunoSEQ multiplex PCR, and TCRdb's table has in-frame clones only and misses some. V and J calls and clone size are as listed in that table; D and trimming were resolved from the DNA. This table has 40,000 to 50,000 clones, about 89% appearing once. This clone was observed a single time. V gene TRBV6-2 or TRBV6-3 combines with J gene TRBJ1-2, with 7 nucleotides matching TRBD1. The source material was peripheral blood. The TCR sequence derives from a human donor in a cohort sampled during active COVID-19. This chain's CDR3 is CASSLRGTFPYGYTF. CDR3 nucleotide sequence: TGTGCCAGCAGTCTCAGGGGGACGTTCCCCTATGGCTACACCTTC.